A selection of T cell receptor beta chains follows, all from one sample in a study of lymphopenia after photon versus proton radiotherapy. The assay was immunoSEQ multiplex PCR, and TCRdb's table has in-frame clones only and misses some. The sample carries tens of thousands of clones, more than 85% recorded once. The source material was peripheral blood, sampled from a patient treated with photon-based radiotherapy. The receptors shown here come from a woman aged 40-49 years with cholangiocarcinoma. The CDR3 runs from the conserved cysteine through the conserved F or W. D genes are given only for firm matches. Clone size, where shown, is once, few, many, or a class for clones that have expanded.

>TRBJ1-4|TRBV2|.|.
CASIMNEKLFF
TGTGCCAGCATTATGAATGAAAAACTGTTTTTT
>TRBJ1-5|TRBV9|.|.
CASSGDGGNQPQHF
TGTGCCAGCAGCGGGGATGGGGGCAATCAGCCCCAGCATTTT
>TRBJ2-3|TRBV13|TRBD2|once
CASSQPASGGVDTQYF
TGTGCCAGCAGCCAACCGGCTAGCGGGGGTGTAGATACGCAGTATTTT
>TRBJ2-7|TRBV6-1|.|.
CASSEVVGYEQYF
TGTGCCAGCAGTGAAGTCGTTGGATACGAGCAGTACTTC
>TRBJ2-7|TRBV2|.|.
CASIETANSYEQYF
TGTGCCAGCATCGAGACCGCTAACTCCTACGAGCAGTACTTC
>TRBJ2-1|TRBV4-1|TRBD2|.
CASSRPTSGVPHEQFF
TGCGCCAGCAGCCGCCCGACTAGCGGGGTGCCCCATGAGCAGTTCTTC
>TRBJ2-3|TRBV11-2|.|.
CASSLDSMAGDTQYF
TGTGCCAGCAGCTTAGATTCTATGGCGGGAGATACGCAGTATTTT
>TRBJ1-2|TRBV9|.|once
CASSVDTRFTANYGYTF
TGTGCCAGCAGCGTCGATACCCGATTCACCGCTAACTATGGCTACACCTTC
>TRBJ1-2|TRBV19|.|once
CASSIRWETNYGYTF
TGTGCCAGTAGTATACGGTGGGAGACTAACTATGGCTACACCTTC
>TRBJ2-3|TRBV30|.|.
CAWSGGWGTADTQYF
TGTGCCTGGAGTGGCGGGTGGGGCACAGCAGATACGCAGTATTTT
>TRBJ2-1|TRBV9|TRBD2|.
CASSVLAGSSYNEQFF
TGTGCCAGCAGCGTGCTAGCGGGGAGCTCCTACAATGAGCAGTTCTTC
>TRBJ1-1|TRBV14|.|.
CASSQDLMNTEAFF
TGTGCCAGCAGCCAGGACTTGATGAACACTGAAGCTTTCTTT
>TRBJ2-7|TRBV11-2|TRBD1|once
CASQQGLAGEQYF
TGTGCCAGCCAACAGGGGTTGGCTGGTGAGCAGTACTTC
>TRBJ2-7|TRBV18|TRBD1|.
CASSRLGTGGYEQYF
TGTGCCAGCTCACGATTGGGGACAGGGGGCTACGAGCAGTACTTC
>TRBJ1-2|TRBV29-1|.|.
CSVLTANTNYGYTF
TGCAGCGTTCTTACAGCAAACACTAACTATGGCTACACCTTC
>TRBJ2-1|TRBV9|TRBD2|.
CASSPRTSGVNEQFF
TGTGCCAGCAGCCCTCGGACTAGCGGGGTCAATGAGCAGTTCTTC
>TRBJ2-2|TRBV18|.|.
CASSPKSKGWGANTGELFF
TGTGCCAGCTCACCGAAGAGTAAAGGGTGGGGCGCGAACACCGGGGAGCTGTTTTTT
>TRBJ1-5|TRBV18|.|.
CASSPAGGNQPQHF
TGTGCCAGCTCACCGGCAGGGGGCAATCAGCCCCAGCATTTT
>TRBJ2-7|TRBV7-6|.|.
CASSLYPGADEQYF
TGTGCCAGCAGCTTATACCCCGGAGCGGACGAGCAGTACTTC
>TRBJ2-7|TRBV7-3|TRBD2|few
CASSVRLAGPSYEQYF
TGTGCCAGCAGCGTAAGACTAGCGGGGCCATCCTACGAGCAGTACTTC
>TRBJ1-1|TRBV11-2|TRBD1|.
CASRTDRDLNTEAFF
TGTGCCAGCAGAACCGACAGGGACCTCAACACTGAAGCTTTCTTT
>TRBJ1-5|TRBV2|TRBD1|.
CASKQGWSSNQPQHF
TGTGCCAGCAAACAGGGGTGGAGTAGCAATCAGCCCCAGCATTTT
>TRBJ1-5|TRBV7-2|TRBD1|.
CASSSRQGDQPQHF
TGTGCCAGCAGCTCCCGACAGGGGGATCAGCCCCAGCATTTT
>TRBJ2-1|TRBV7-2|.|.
CASSPRQEIYNEQFF
TGTGCCAGCAGCCCTCGACAGGAGATTTACAATGAGCAGTTCTTC
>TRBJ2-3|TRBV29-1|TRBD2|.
CSVIGTSGNTDTQYF
TGCAGCGTGATCGGGACTAGCGGCAATACAGATACGCAGTATTTT
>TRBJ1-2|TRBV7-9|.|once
CASSFSAAGAYGYTF
TGTGCCAGCAGCTTCAGCGCGGCGGGGGCCTATGGCTACACCTTC
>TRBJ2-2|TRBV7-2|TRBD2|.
CASSLGLAGTGELFF
TGTGCCAGCAGCTTAGGGCTAGCGGGCACCGGGGAGCTGTTTTTT
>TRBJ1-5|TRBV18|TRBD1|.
CASSPTGGNQPQHF
TGTGCCAGCTCACCGACAGGGGGCAATCAGCCCCAGCATTTT
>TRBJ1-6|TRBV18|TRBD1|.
CASSRTGGLRYYNSPLHF
TGTGCCAGCTCGCGGACAGGGGGTCTCCGTTACTATAATTCACCCCTCCACTTT
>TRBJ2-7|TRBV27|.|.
CASSLGTPPTKQYF
TGTGCCAGCAGTTTGGGGACTCCCCCTACGAAGCAGTACTTC
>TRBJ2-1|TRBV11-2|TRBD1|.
CASRRPGQRLSYNEQFF
TGTGCCAGCAGAAGACCGGGACAGAGACTGTCCTACAATGAGCAGTTCTTC
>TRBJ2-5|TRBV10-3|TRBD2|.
CAISPGTSPQETQYF
TGTGCCATCAGTCCCGGGACTAGCCCTCAAGAGACCCAGTACTTC
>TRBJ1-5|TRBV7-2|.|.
CASSLVGQNNQPQHF
TGTGCCAGCAGCTTAGTAGGGCAGAATAATCAGCCCCAGCATTTT